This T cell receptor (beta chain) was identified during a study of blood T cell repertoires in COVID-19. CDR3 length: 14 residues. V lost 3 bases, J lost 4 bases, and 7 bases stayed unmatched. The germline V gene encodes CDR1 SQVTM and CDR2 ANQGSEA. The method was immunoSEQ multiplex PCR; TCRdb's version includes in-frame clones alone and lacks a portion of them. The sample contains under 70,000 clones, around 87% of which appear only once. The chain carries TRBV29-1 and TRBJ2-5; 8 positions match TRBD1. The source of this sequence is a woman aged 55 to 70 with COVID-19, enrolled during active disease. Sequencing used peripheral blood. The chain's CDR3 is CSVEGGQGGETQYF. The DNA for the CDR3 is TGCAGCGTTGAGGGAGGACAGGGCGGAGAGACCCAGTACTTC.